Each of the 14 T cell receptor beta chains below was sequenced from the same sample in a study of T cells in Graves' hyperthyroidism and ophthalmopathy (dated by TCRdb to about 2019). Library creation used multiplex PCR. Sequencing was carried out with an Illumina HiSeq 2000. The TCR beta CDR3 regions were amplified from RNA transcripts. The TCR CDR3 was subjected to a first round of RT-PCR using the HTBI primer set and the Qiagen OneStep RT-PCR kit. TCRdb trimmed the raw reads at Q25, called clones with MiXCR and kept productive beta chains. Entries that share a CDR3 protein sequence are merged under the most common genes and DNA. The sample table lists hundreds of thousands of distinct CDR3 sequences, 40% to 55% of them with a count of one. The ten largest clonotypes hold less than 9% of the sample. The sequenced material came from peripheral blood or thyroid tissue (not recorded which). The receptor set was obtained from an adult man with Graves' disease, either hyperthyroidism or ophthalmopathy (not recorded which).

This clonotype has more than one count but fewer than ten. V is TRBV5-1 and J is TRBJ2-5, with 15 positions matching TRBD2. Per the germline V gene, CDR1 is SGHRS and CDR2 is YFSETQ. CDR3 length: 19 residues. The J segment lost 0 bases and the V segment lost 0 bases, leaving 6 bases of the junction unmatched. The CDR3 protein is CASSLASGLAGGYQETQYF. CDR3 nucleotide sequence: TGCGCCAGCAGCTTGGCCTCGGGACTAGCGGGGGGTTACCAAGAGACCCAGTACTTC.

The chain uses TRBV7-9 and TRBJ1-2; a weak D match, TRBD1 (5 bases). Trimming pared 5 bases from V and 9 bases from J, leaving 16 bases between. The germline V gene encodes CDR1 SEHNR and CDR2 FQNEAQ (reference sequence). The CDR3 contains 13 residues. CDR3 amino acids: CASSVKGRRRYTF. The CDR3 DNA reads TGTGCCAGCAGCGTTAAGGGACGGAGACGCTACACCTTC.

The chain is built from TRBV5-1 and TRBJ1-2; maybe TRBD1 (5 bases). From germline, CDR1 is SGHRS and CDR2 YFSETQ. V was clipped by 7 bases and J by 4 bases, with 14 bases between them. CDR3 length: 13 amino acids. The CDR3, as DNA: TGCGCCAGCTTAGGTACAGGCGGCTATGGCTACACCTTC. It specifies CASLGTGGYGYTF.

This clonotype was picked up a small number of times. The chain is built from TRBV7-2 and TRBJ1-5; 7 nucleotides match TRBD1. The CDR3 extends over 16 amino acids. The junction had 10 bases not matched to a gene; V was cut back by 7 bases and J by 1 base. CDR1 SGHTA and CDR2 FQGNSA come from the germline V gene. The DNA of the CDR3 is TGTGCCAGCACCAGGGACAGCAAAACCAGCAATCAGCCCCAGCATTTT. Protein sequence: CASTRDSKTSNQPQHF.

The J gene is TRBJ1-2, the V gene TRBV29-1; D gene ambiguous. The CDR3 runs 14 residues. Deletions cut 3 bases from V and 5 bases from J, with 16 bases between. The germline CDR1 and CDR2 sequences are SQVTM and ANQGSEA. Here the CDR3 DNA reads TGCAGCGTTGACGCGCCGTCCGGGCAATATGGCTACACCTTC. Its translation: CSVDAPSGQYGYTF.

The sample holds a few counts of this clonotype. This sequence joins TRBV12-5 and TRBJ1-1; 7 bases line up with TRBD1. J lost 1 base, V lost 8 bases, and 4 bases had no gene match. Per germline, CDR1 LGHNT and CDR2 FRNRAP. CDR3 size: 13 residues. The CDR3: CASNRGGNTEAFF. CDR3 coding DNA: TGTGCTAGTAACAGGGGAGGGAACACTGAAGCTTTCTTT.

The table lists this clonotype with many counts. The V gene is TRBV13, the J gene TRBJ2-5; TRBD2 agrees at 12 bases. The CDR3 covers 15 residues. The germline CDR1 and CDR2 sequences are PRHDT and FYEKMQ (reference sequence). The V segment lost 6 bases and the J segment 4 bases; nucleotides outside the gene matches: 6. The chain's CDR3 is CASSWLAGGPETQYF. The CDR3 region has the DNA TGTGCCAGCAGTTGGCTAGCGGGGGGGCCAGAGACCCAGTACTTC.

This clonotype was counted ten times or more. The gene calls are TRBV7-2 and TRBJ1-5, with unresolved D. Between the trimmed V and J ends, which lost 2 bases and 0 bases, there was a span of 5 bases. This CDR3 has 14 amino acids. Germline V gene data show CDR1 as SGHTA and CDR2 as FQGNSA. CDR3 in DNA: TGTGCCAGCAGCTTACGGTTTAGCAATCAGCCCCAGCATTTT. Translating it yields CASSLRFSNQPQHF.

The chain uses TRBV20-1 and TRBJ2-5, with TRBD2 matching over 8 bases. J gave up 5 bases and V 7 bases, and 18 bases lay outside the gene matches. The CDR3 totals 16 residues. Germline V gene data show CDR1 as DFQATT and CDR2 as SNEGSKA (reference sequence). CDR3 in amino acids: CSVAEIPGLGGETQYF. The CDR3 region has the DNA TGCAGTGTTGCAGAGATACCGGGACTAGGGGGTGAGACCCAGTACTTC.

Here the CDR3 DNA reads TGTGCCAGCAGCCCCGGGGCGGAGACCCAGTACTTC. Amino acid sequence: CASSPGAETQYF. The rearrangement links TRBV7-9 to TRBJ2-5; perhaps D is TRBD1 or TRBD2 (5 bases each). Trimming removed 5 bases at V and 5 bases at J, with 9 bases between. From germline, CDR1 is SEHNR and CDR2 FQNEAQ (reference sequence). This CDR3 has 12 amino acids.

This CDR3 is CASSFLGHQETQYF. CDR3 DNA: TGTGCCAGCAGCTTCCTGGGACACCAAGAGACCCAGTACTTC. V is TRBV7-9 and J is TRBJ2-5; D is perhaps TRBD1 or TRBD2 (5 bases each). The CDR3 is made up of 14 amino acids. CDR1 and CDR2 (germline): SEHNR, FQNEAQ (reference sequence). Trimming took 3 bases from V and 0 from J, leaving 8 bases between them. The full variable domain, with the rest looked up from reference TRBV7-9 and TRBJ2-5, is DTGVSQNPRHKITKRGQNVTFRCDPISEHNRLYWYRQTLGQGPEFLTYFQNEAQLEKSRLLSDRFSAERPKGSFSTLEIQRTEQGDSAMYLCASSFLGHQETQYFGPGTRLLVL.

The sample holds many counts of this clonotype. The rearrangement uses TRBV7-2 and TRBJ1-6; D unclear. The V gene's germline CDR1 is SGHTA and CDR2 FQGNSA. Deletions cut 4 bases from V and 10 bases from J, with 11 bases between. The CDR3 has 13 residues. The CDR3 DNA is TGTGCCAGCAGCTCTAGCTTCGGATCACCCCTCCACTTT. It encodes CASSSSFGSPLHF. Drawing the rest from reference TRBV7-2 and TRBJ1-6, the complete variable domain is GAGVSQSPSNKVTEKGKDVELRCDPISGHTALYWYRQSLGQGLEFLIYFQGNSAPDKSGLPSDRFSAERTGGSVSTLTIQRTQQEDSAVYLCASSSSFGSPLHFGNGTRLTVT.

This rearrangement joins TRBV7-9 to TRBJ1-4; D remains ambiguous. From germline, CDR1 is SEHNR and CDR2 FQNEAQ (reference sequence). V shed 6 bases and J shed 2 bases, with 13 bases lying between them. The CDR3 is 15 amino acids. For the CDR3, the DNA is TGTGCCAGCAGTACGGGTGCGATGACTAATGAAAAACTGTTTTTT. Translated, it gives CASSTGAMTNEKLFF.

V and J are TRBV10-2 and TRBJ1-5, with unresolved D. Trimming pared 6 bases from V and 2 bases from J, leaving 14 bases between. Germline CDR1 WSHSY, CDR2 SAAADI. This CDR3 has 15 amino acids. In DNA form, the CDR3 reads TGCGCCAGCAGCCAGCCTTCGGCCGGCAATCAGCCCCAGCATTTT. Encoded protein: CASSQPSAGNQPQHF.